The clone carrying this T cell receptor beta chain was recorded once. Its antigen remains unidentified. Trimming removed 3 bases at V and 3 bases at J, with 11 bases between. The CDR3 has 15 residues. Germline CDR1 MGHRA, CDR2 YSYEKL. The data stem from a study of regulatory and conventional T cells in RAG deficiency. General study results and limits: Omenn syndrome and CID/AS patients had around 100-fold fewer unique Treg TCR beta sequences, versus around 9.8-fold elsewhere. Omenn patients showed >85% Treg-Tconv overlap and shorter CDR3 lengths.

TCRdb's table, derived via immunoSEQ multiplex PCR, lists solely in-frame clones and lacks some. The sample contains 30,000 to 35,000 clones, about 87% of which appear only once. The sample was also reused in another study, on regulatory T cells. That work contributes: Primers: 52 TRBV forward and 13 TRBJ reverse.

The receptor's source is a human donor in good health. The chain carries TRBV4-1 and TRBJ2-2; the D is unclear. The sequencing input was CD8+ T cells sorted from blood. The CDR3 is CASSQVRNYTGELFF. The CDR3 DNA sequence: TGCGCCAGCAGCCAGGTCAGGAACTACACCGGGGAGCTGTTTTTT.